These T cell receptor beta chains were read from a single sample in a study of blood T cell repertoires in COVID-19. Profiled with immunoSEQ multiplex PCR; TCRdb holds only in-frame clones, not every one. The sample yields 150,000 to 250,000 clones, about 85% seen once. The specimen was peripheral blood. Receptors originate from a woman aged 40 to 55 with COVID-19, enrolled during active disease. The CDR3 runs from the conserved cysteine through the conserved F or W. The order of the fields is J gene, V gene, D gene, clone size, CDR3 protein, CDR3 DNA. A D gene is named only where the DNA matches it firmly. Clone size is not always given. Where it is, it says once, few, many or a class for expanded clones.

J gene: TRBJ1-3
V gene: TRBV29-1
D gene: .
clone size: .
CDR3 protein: CSVAGRRNTIYF
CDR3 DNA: TGCAGCGTTGCTGGCAGGCGAAACACCATATATTTT

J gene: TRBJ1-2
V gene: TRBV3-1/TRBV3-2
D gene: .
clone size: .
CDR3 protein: CASSQGLRGSIYGYTF
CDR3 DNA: TGTGCCAGCAGCCAAGGGTTAAGGGGGAGCATCTATGGCTACACCTTC

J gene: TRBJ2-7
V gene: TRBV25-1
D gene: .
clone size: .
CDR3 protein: CASSGYQGSEQYF
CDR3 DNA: TGTGCCAGCAGTGGGTACCAGGGCTCCGAGCAGTACTTC

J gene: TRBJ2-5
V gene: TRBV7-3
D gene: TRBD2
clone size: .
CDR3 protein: CASSLTVSGGIETQYF
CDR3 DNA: TGTGCCAGCAGCTTAACCGTTAGCGGGGGGATAGAGACCCAGTACTTC

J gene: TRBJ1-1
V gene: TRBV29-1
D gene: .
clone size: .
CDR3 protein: CSVEGTPNTEAFF
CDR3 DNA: TGCAGCGTTGAAGGGACACCGAACACTGAAGCTTTCTTT

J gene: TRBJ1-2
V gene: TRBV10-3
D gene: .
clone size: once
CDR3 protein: CAITNRDSGYGYTF
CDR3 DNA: TGTGCCATCACGAACCGGGACTCAGGCTATGGCTACACCTTC

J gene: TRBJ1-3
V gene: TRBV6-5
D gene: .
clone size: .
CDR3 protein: CASMFYRGSGNTIYF
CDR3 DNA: TGTGCCAGCATGTTCTATAGGGGTTCCGGAAACACCATATATTTT

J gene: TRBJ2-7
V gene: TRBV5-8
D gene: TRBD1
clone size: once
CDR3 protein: CASSNRDRAYEQYF
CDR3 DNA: TGTGCCAGCAGCAACCGGGACAGAGCCTACGAGCAGTACTTC

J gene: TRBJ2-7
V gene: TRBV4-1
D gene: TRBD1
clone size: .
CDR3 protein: CASSQVPGQYSYEQYF
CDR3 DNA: TGCGCCAGCAGCCAAGTTCCGGGACAGTACTCCTACGAGCAGTACTTC

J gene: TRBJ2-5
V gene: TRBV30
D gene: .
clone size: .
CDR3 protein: CAWSVGASAETQYF
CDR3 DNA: TGTGCCTGGAGTGTAGGGGCTAGCGCCGAGACCCAGTACTTC

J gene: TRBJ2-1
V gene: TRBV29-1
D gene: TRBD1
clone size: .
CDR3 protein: CSVGTGVREQFF
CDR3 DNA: TGCAGCGTAGGGACAGGGGTACGTGAGCAGTTCTTC